This T cell receptor (beta chain) stems from a study of CD8+CD57+ T cells in acquired aplastic anemia. In the study overall: On average, sorted CD4+ and CD8+ cells gave 2.5 to 4 ug of DNA. Approximately 9.9 million reads, on average, were obtained for CD4+ cells from healthy donors. Study-wide findings and caveats: In common between the patients and the controls were twenty-nine CD8+ CDR3 sequences. CD8+ Simpson's diversity showed no significant patient-control difference.

Concerning this clonotype: Its antigen remains unknown.

The germline V gene has CDR1 MNHEY and CDR2 SMNVEV (reference sequence). The J segment lost 13 bases and the V segment lost 2 bases, leaving 14 bases of the junction unmatched. CDR3 length equals 15 residues. Profiles of TCR beta VDJ and CDR3 were generated from a genomic DNA template. TCRdb re-derived calls from the reads in MiXCR, one entry per CDR3 protein. The table includes over 200,000 distinct CDR3 sequences, around 60% detected once. The receptor's source is a human donor in good health. V is TRBV27 and J is TRBJ2-3; 8 bases line up with TRBD1. Sequenced input: sorted CD4+, CD8+, or CD8+CD57+ T cells (not recorded which) from PBMCs. Here the CDR3 reads CASSLDSDRGGKEYF. CDR3 DNA: TGTGCCAGCAGTTTAGACTCCGACAGGGGTGGAAAGGAGTATTTT.